This TCR beta chain was obtained from a study of breast tumors, draining lymph nodes, adjacent tissues. Study-wide results and limits: Tumor TCR diversity was below lymph nodes but above nontumor tissue. The data were judged consistent with most tumor T cells coming from lymph node and expanding in tumor. Compared with basal-like, luminal-like tumors shared significantly more repertoire with nontumor tissue.

TCRdb used MiXCR to reprocess the multiplex PCR reads, holding one entry per CDR3 protein. This table has fewer than 150,000 distinct CDR3 sequences, 21% appearing once. The lymph nodes were axillary draining lymph nodes from breast cancer patients. Trimming took off 0 bases at V and 0 bases at J, with 9 bases between the two ends. CDR1 is DFQATT and CDR2 is SNEGSKA in the germline V gene (reference sequence). This CDR3 is built from 14 residues. This clonotype was observed at least ten times. Its antigen remains unknown. V is TRBV20-1 and J is TRBJ2-7; no definite D call. This receptor was obtained from a female donor with breast cancer. Some clones in this sample may be carry-over from other donors' samples. Sequencing was carried out using axillary lymph node tissue. The CDR3 loop is CSARDWAASYEQYF. The DNA of the CDR3 is TGCAGTGCTAGAGATTGGGCAGCCTCCTACGAGCAGTACTTC.